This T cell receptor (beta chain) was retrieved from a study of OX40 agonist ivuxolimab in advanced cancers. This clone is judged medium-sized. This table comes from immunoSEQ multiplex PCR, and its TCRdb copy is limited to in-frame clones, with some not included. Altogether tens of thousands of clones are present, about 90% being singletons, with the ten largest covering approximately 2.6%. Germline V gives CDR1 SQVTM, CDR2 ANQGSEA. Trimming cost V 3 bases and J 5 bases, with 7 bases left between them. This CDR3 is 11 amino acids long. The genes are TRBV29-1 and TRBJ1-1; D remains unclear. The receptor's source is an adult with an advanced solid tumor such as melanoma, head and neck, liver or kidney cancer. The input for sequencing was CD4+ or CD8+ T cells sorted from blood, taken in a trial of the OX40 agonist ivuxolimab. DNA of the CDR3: TGCAGCGTTGATGGTGTTACTGAAGCTTTCTTT. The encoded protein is CSVDGVTEAFF.